This T cell receptor beta chain was captured in a study of blood T cell repertoires in COVID-19. Turning to the study itself: Acute and convalescent COVID-19 specimens originated in the United States, Italy and Spain. T cells, B-cell-depleted T cells, or PBMCs provided the cDNA or gDNA that served as material.

In the original workflow: Estimated nucleated cell counts came from reference gene primer amplification. Profiled with immunoSEQ multiplex PCR; TCRdb holds only in-frame clones, not every one. D and trimming come from the DNA, and the V and J calls and clone size come from that table. The table includes around 300,000 clones, 87% detected once. This CDR3 has 15 residues. CDR1 KGHSH and CDR2 LQKENI come from the germline V gene. V was shortened by 6 bases and J by 4 bases, with 17 bases between the two germline ends. The rearrangement joins TRBV18 to TRBJ2-3; tentative D call: TRBD2 (7 bases). The sequence was obtained from a man aged 18 to 29 with active or convalescent COVID-19. The sequenced sample was peripheral blood. CDR3 sequence: CASSPVSGGSDTQYF. In DNA form, the CDR3 reads TGTGCCAGCTCGCCTGTCTCGGGGGGCTCAGATACGCAGTATTTT.